Below are 9 T cell receptor beta chains sequenced from a single sample in a study of T cell repertoires in cytomegalovirus infection. MiXCR, run by TCRdb on the reads, gives a single entry per CDR3 protein. The repertoire holds some 940,000 distinct CDR3 sequences, with approximately 32% as singletons. Their target antigens are unknown. The starting material was cultured CD8+ T cells from PBMCs, obtained from culture after CMV antigen stimulation. Receptors were obtained from a human donor in good health (CMV status not recorded). Some clones in this sample may be carry-over from other donors' samples.

The V call is TRBV6-2 or TRBV6-3, the J call TRBJ2-1; 10 nucleotides line up with TRBD2. The CDR3 extends over 21 amino acids. Germline CDR1 MNHEY, CDR2 SVGEGT. Unmatched junction bases numbered 18, after V lost 2 bases and J lost 2 bases. CDR3 protein: CASSYPTTGEIAGGTYNEQFF. CDR3 nucleotide sequence: TGTGCCAGCAGTTACCCCACCACAGGGGAGATAGCGGGGGGCACCTACAATGAGCAGTTCTTC.

This clonotype was counted ten times or more. This chain connects TRBV11-2 to TRBJ1-6; D is uncertain. Germline V lookup: CDR1 SGHAT, CDR2 FQNNGV. V lost 2 bases and J lost 2, with 10 bases in between. This CDR3 is built from 16 residues. This CDR3 is CASSLPFGTYNSPLHF. The CDR3 coding sequence is TGTGCCAGCAGCTTACCTTTCGGCACCTATAATTCACCCCTCCACTTT.

This clonotype has a handful of counts. This chain connects TRBV7-9 to TRBJ2-3; 10 bases agree with TRBD2. The CDR3 runs 15 residues. CDR1 and CDR2 (germline): SEHNR, FQNEAQ (reference sequence). Losses at the gene ends were 5 bases for V and 0 bases for J; bases not matched to a gene: 2. CDR3 loop: CASSGTSVSTDTQYF. CDR3 sequence (DNA): TGTGCCAGCAGCGGGACTAGCGTAAGCACAGATACGCAGTATTTT.

The gene calls are TRBV6-2 or TRBV6-3 and TRBJ2-1, with 8 nucleotides matching TRBD2. Germline assignment: CDR1 MNHEY and CDR2 SVGEGT. The CDR3 has 18 amino acids. J was trimmed by 4 bases and V by 6 bases; bases with no gene match: 17. CDR3 amino acids: CASSHLKTGGVVYNEQFF. CDR3 DNA sequence: TGTGCCAGCAGCCACCTGAAAACGGGGGGGGTGGTATACAATGAGCAGTTCTTC.

The rearrangement uses TRBV9 and TRBJ1-1; the D is unclear. CDR1 SGDLS and CDR2 YYNGEE come from the germline V gene. There are 13 residues in the CDR3. The germline V and J ends were trimmed by 3 bases and 5 bases, with 11 bases remaining between them. CDR3 in DNA: TGTGCCAGCAGCGCCCTTACGGAAACTGAAGCTTTCTTT. It encodes CASSALTETEAFF.

This clonotype was counted only a few times. This chain joins TRBV2 and TRBJ2-3; TRBD1 aligns across 9 bases. This CDR3 is 15 amino acids long. Germline CDR1 is SNHLY and CDR2 is FYNNEI. J lost 5 bases, V lost 5 bases, and 8 bases had no gene match. The CDR3, as DNA: TGTGCCAGCAGTTTCGGGACAGGGTTTCTAGATACGCAGTATTTT. This encodes CASSFGTGFLDTQYF. Full variable domain (missing parts from reference TRBV2 and TRBJ2-3): EPEVTQTPSHQVTQMGQEVILRCVPISNHLYFYWYRQILGQKVEFLVSFYNNEISEKSEIFDDQFSVERPDGSNFTLKIRSTKLEDSAMYFCASSFGTGFLDTQYFGPGTRLTVL.

This sequence joins TRBV10-2 and TRBJ1-1; the D is unclear. The V end lost 7 bases, the J end lost 3 bases, and 12 bases lay between the germline ends. This CDR3 is 13 amino acids long. Looked up from germline, CDR1 is WSHSY and CDR2 is SAAADI. CDR3 bases: TGCGCCAGCATCGCAGCCGGGGACACTGAAGCTTTCTTT. It encodes CASIAAGDTEAFF.

The CDR3 DNA follows: TGTGCCATCAGTGGGGGGACAGTCTCCTACAATGAGCAGTTCTTC. Protein product: CAISGGTVSYNEQFF. The chain uses TRBV10-3 and TRBJ2-1, with 7 nucleotides matching TRBD1. The CDR3 length is 15 residues. From germline, CDR1 is ENHRY and CDR2 SYGVKD. With V trimmed by 4 bases and J by 0 bases, 3 bases remained unmatched.

The rearrangement joins TRBV6-2 or TRBV6-3 to TRBJ2-1; TRBD2 matches at 10 bases. With 7 bases clipped from V and 8 bases from J, the junction kept 11 bases outside the gene matches. The CDR3 is 15 residues long. Per the germline V gene, CDR1 is MNHEY and CDR2 is SVGEGT. Here the CDR3 DNA reads TGTGCCAGCATCCAGGGAATAGCGGGGGGCTATGAGCAGTTCTTC. It translates to CASIQGIAGGYEQFF.